These T cell receptor beta chains were read from a single sample in a study of shared clonotypes between healthy human individuals. Repertoires were generated with immunoSEQ multiplex PCR, while TCRdb's copy carries only in-frame clones and drops some. Found here are 450,000 to 500,000 clones, around 73% of them singletons; the top ten hold more than 10%. Input material: PBMCs. The receptors come from a woman in her thirties or forties in good health. Some clones in this sample may be carry-over from other donors' samples. CDR3s include the opening cysteine and the closing phenylalanine or tryptophan. The D gene is left open where the match is weak. Size is stated for part of the rows, as once, few or many counts, or as a class when the clone is expanded.

CASSLGRGVAGEHEQYF,TGTGCCAGCAGCTTAGGGAGGGGGGTAGCGGGAGAGCACGAGCAGTACTTC,NA,TRBJ2-7,TRBD2,TRBV11-2
CASSEVGTNEQFF,TGTGCCAGCAGTGAAGTCGGGACCAATGAGCAGTTCTTC,NA,TRBJ2-1,NA,TRBV6-1
CASSLEKGSGGAFF,TGTGCCAGCAGCTTGGAGAAGGGGTCAGGGGGAGCTTTCTTT,few,TRBJ1-1,TRBD1,TRBV5-4
CASSPGLAVDTQYF,TGCGCCAGCAGCCCCGGACTAGCGGTAGATACGCAGTATTTT,NA,TRBJ2-3,TRBD2,TRBV5-1
CASSEHGNTEAFF,TGTGCCAGCAGTGAGCACGGGAACACTGAAGCTTTCTTT,NA,TRBJ1-1,NA,TRBV6-5
CASSRGDFTRETQYF,TGTGCCAGCAGCCGGGGGGACTTTACGAGGGAGACCCAGTACTTC,few,TRBJ2-5,NA,TRBV14
CASSLAIGQNTEAFF,TGCGCCAGCAGCTTGGCCATTGGACAGAACACTGAAGCTTTCTTT,NA,TRBJ1-1,NA,TRBV5-1
CASMSGTDTGELFF,TGTGCCAGCATGTCAGGGACGGACACCGGTGAGCTGTTTTTT,NA,TRBJ2-2,NA,TRBV6-6
CAISLEGGETQYF,TGTGCCATCAGTCTCGAGGGAGGCGAGACCCAGTACTTC,NA,TRBJ2-5,NA,TRBV10-3
CASSQERTGVYGYTF,TGCGCCAGCAGCCAAGAGAGGACAGGAGTCTATGGCTACACCTTC,many,TRBJ1-2,TRBD1,TRBV4-3
CSAVMRRQGHEQYF,TGCAGCGCTGTGATGAGGAGACAGGGCCACGAGCAGTACTTC,NA,TRBJ2-7,TRBD1,TRBV29-1
CASSTRGQTYEQYF,TGTGCCAGTAGTACTCGGGGGCAAACTTACGAGCAGTACTTC,once,TRBJ2-7,NA,TRBV19
CASSLAGRSPRYEQYF,TGCGCCAGCAGCTTGGCCGGACGGTCCCCGCGGTACGAGCAGTACTTC,NA,TRBJ2-7,NA,TRBV5-1
CATSRGLPSSYEQYF,TGTGCCACCAGCAGAGGGCTGCCAAGCTCCTACGAGCAGTACTTC,NA,TRBJ2-7,NA,TRBV15
CASSLVALYEQYF,TGTGCCAGCAGCTTGGTGGCACTCTACGAGCAGTACTTC,NA,TRBJ2-7,NA,TRBV5-8
CAIGPYNEQFF,TGTGCCATCGGGCCCTACAATGAGCAGTTCTTC,NA,TRBJ2-1,NA,TRBV10-3
CASSGPGTGANYGYTF,TGTGCCAGCAGTGGTCCCGGGACAGGGGCTAACTATGGCTACACCTTC,NA,TRBJ1-2,TRBD1,TRBV6-1
CASSPRGSGSGDTQYF,TGTGCCAGCAGCCCTCGGGGTAGCGGGAGTGGAGATACGCAGTATTTT,NA,TRBJ2-3,TRBD2,TRBV7-9
CASSYGLDRVNGYTF,TGTGCCAGCAGCTACGGATTGGACAGGGTGAATGGCTACACCTTC,NA,TRBJ1-2,TRBD1,TRBV11-2
CASSIGTGGHEQYF,TGTGCCAGTAGTATTGGGACAGGGGGCCACGAGCAGTACTTC,once,TRBJ2-7,TRBD1,TRBV19
CASSMKSGMNQPQHF,TGTGCCAGTAGTATGAAGTCGGGGATGAATCAGCCCCAGCATTTT,NA,TRBJ1-5,NA,TRBV19
CASSQAATSYGYTF,TGTGCCAGCAGCCAAGCCGCCACAAGCTATGGCTACACCTTC,NA,TRBJ1-2,NA,TRBV4-2
CASSEVLQATQNTYEQYF,TGTGCCAGCAGTGAAGTGTTACAGGCGACACAAAACACCTACGAGCAGTACTTC,NA,TRBJ2-7,NA,TRBV6-1
CASSYRWRTEAFF,TGTGCCAGCAGTTATCGGTGGAGAACTGAAGCTTTCTTT,few,TRBJ1-1,NA,TRBV28
CASSIPREGTNTGELFF,TGTGCCAGCAGCATCCCTAGGGAGGGAACCAACACCGGGGAGCTGTTTTTT,NA,TRBJ2-2,TRBD2,TRBV5-8
CASSLVSFSEQYF,TGTGCCAGCAGTTTAGTGTCCTTCTCCGAGCAGTACTTC,NA,TRBJ2-7,NA,TRBV27
CASSPAGQLLNTEAFF,TGTGCCAGCAGTCCCGCGGGACAGCTCTTGAACACTGAAGCTTTCTTT,NA,TRBJ1-1,TRBD1,TRBV28
CASSIRIGQGNEQYF,TGTGCCAGCAGCATTAGGATCGGACAGGGCAACGAGCAGTACTTC,NA,TRBJ2-7,TRBD1,TRBV7-2